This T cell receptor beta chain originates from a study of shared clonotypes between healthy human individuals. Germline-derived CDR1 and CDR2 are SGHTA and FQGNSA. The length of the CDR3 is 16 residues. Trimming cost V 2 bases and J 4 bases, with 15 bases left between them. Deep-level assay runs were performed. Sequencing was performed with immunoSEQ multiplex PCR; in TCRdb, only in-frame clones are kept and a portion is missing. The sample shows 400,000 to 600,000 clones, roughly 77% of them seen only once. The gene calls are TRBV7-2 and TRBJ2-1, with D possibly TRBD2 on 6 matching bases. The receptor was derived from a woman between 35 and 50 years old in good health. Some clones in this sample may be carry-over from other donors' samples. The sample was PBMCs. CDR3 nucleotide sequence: TGTGCCAGCAGCTTATTCGCGGGAAACCTTTACAATGAGCAGTTCTTC. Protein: CASSLFAGNLYNEQFF. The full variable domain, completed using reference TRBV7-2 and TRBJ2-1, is GAGVSQSPSNKVTEKGKDVELRCDPISGHTALYWYRQSLGQGLEFLIYFQGNSAPDKSGLPSDRFSAERTGGSVSTLTIQRTQQEDSAVYLCASSLFAGNLYNEQFFGPGTRLTVL.